Listed below are T cell receptor beta chains from one sample, sequenced in a study of regulatory T cells in long-lasting Graves disease. TCRdb recomputed calls from the multiplex PCR reads with MiXCR, one row per CDR3 protein. Seen here are about 470,000 distinct CDR3 sequences, about 20% observed once, and the top ten hold 6.5% to 8%. The specimen was peripheral blood mononuclear cells (PBMCs), collected when the disease was refractory, from a patient treated with antithyroid drugs. The source of these receptors is a female donor with Graves disease. The CDR3 runs from the conserved cysteine through the conserved F or W. The D gene is left open where the match is weak. Clone size, where shown, is once, few, many, or a class for clones that have expanded.

CDR3nt	CDR3aa	v_gene	j_gene	d_gene	abundance
TGCGCCAGCAGCCACGAACCCTTAATTGGGAACGAGCAGTACTTC	CASSHEPLIGNEQYF	TRBV4-1	TRBJ2-7	.	.
TGTGCCACCAGTGAAGGACTAGCGGGCCACTACGAGCAGTACTTC	CATSEGLAGHYEQYF	TRBV24-1	TRBJ2-7	TRBD2	.
TGTGCCAGCAGTTTAGCTGGACAGCTATACGGAGGCTACACCTTC	CASSLAGQLYGGYTF	TRBV27	TRBJ1-2	.	few
TGCAGCGGGATCCGGGACGGTGAAGCTTTCTTT	CSGIRDGEAFF	TRBV29-1	TRBJ1-1	.	.
TGTGCCAGCAGCACCTACGGGGGGGTAGGGACTGAAGCTTTCTTT	CASSTYGGVGTEAFF	TRBV28	TRBJ1-1	.	many
TGTGCCTGGGCAAACGCCGCCCAGGCCTACGAGCAGTACTTC	CAWANAAQAYEQYF	TRBV30	TRBJ2-7	.	many
TGTGCCAGCAGCTTAGGGACCGACGGGGAGCTGTTTTTT	CASSLGTDGELFF	TRBV7-6	TRBJ2-2	.	.
TGTGCCAGCAGATTCCCAGGGGCTAACTATGGCTACACCTTC	CASRFPGANYGYTF	TRBV7-2	TRBJ1-2	.	.
TGTGCCTGGAGTGTATGGAAAGACCGCCAAGTCTACGAGCAGTACTTC	CAWSVWKDRQVYEQYF	TRBV30	TRBJ2-7	.	few
TGTGCCATCAACCCGACAGGGGGCTGGAATGGCTACACCTTC	CAINPTGGWNGYTF	TRBV10-3	TRBJ1-2	TRBD1	many